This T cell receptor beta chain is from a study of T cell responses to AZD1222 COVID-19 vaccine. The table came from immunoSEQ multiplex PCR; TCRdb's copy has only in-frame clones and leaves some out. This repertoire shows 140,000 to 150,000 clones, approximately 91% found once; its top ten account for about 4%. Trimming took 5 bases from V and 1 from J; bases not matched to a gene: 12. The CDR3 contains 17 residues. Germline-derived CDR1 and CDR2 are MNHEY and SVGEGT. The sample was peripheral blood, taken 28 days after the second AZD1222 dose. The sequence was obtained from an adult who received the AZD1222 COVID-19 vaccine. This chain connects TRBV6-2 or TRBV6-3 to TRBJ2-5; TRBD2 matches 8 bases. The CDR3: CASSPRRAGGLQETQYF. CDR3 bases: TGTGCCAGCAGTCCCCGCCGGGCGGGAGGTCTCCAAGAGACCCAGTACTTC.